Listed below are T cell receptor beta chains from one sample, sequenced in a study of blood T cell repertoires in COVID-19. Assay: immunoSEQ multiplex PCR; the TCRdb copy retains only in-frame clones and omits some. Of hundreds of thousands of clones detected, roughly 90% appear once; the ten largest clones hold just under 0.8%. The sequenced material came from peripheral blood. The source of these receptors is a woman aged 30 to 39 with acute or convalescent COVID-19. CDR3s include the opening cysteine and the closing phenylalanine or tryptophan. D genes are given only for firm matches. Rows may omit the clone size; those that give it use once, few, many or a size class.

J,size,D,V,CDR3,DNA
TRBJ1-1,once,.,TRBV4-2,CASSPTTENTEAFF,TGTGCCAGCAGCCCAACGACAGAGAACACTGAAGCTTTCTTT
TRBJ2-1,.,TRBD1,TRBV6-4,CASSRWGTGDNEQFF,TGTGCCAGCAGCCGATGGGGGACAGGGGACAATGAGCAGTTCTTC
TRBJ2-7,.,.,TRBV5-1,CASSLSNLGAPYEQYF,TGCGCCAGCAGCTTGTCCAACCTCGGAGCGCCCTACGAGCAGTACTTC
TRBJ1-5,.,.,TRBV27,CASRYREGQPQHF,TGTGCCAGCAGATACAGGGAGGGTCAGCCCCAGCATTTT
TRBJ1-1,.,.,TRBV29-1,CSLRAEAFF,TGCAGCTTGCGGGCCGAAGCTTTCTTT
TRBJ2-3,.,.,TRBV5-8,CASSLGRGTTDTQYF,TGTGCCAGCAGCTTGGGTAGGGGGACCACAGATACGCAGTATTTT
TRBJ2-1,.,.,TRBV9,CASSVDQGGTSYNEQFF,TGTGCCAGCAGCGTAGACCAAGGGGGTACCTCCTACAATGAGCAGTTCTTC
TRBJ2-7,.,TRBD2,TRBV7-6,CASSLAAVPGGYEQYF,TGTGCCAGCAGCTTAGCGGCCGTCCCGGGAGGCTACGAGCAGTACTTC
TRBJ1-1,.,.,TRBV27,CASFSPEGPNTEAFF,TGTGCCAGCTTTTCTCCGGAGGGCCCGAACACTGAAGCTTTCTTT
TRBJ1-3,.,TRBD1,TRBV10-3,CAMRTGGLDGNTIYF,TGTGCCATGAGGACAGGGGGCTTGGATGGAAACACCATATATTTT
TRBJ2-2,once,.,TRBV24-1,CATSDFPGEGLAGELFF,TGTGCCACCAGTGATTTCCCAGGGGAGGGCCTCGCCGGGGAGCTGTTTTTT
TRBJ2-3,.,.,TRBV27,CASTPGTGFFSTDTQYF,TGTGCCAGCACCCCCGGTACAGGGTTCTTTAGCACAGATACGCAGTATTTT
TRBJ2-3,few,TRBD2,TRBV9,CASSVGTSADSQYF,TGTGCCAGCAGCGTCGGGACTAGCGCCGATTCGCAGTATTTT
TRBJ1-2,.,TRBD1,TRBV18,CASSPKQGESCTF,TGTGCCAGCTCACCTAAACAGGGGGAGAGTTGCACCTTC
TRBJ1-4,.,TRBD1,TRBV4-3,CASSQGVSGTGVEKLFF,TGCGCCAGCAGCCAAGGAGTATCGGGGACAGGGGTTGAAAAACTGTTTTTT
TRBJ1-2,.,.,TRBV13,CASSRRAYGYTF,TGTGCCAGCAGTAGGAGGGCCTATGGCTACACCTTC
TRBJ2-5,.,TRBD2,TRBV24-1,CATSDGGAGTQYF,TGTGCCACCAGCGACGGGGGGGCGGGGACCCAGTACTTC
TRBJ1-1,.,.,TRBV11-2,CASSPMGRRNTEAFF,TGTGCCAGCAGCCCCATGGGCCGACGGAACACTGAAGCTTTCTTT
TRBJ2-2,.,.,TRBV5-8,CASSLEHITGELFF,TGTGCCAGCAGCTTGGAACACATCACCGGGGAGCTGTTTTTT
TRBJ1-2,few,TRBD1,TRBV2,CASSTKDRVDGYTF,TGTGCCAGCAGTACTAAGGACAGGGTAGATGGCTACACCTTC
TRBJ2-5,.,.,TRBV7-9,CASSSGAYQETQYF,TGTGCCAGCAGCTCAGGGGCGTACCAAGAGACCCAGTACTTC
TRBJ2-3,once,TRBD2,TRBV2,CASLKPGLDTDTQYF,TGTGCCAGCCTGAAACCAGGACTAGACACAGATACGCAGTATTTT
TRBJ1-5,few,.,TRBV10-1,CASSDSGNQPQHF,TGCGCCAGCAGTGATTCAGGGAATCAGCCCCAGCATTTT
TRBJ2-3,.,TRBD1,TRBV7-9,CASSPGTDRTDTQYF,TGTGCCAGCAGCCCCGGGACAGATCGCACAGATACGCAGTATTTT
TRBJ2-2,.,.,TRBV5-6,CASSPLWHPNTGELFF,TGTGCCAGCAGCCCCCTTTGGCATCCGAACACCGGGGAGCTGTTTTTT
TRBJ2-5,few,.,TRBV6-5,CASSSPRSEETQYF,TGTGCCAGCAGTTCTCCCCGGAGCGAAGAGACCCAGTACTTC
TRBJ2-7,once,.,TRBV2,CASNGGASSYEQYF,TGTGCCAGCAATGGGGGGGCCAGCTCCTACGAGCAGTACTTC
TRBJ2-1,.,TRBD1,TRBV10-3,CATHGTGARNEQFF,TGTGCCACCCACGGGACAGGGGCTAGGAATGAGCAGTTCTTC
TRBJ2-7,.,TRBD1,TRBV10-1,CASSSPGQGTYEQYF,TGCGCCAGCAGTAGCCCGGGACAGGGAACCTACGAGCAGTACTTC
TRBJ2-7,once,TRBD2,TRBV4-2,CASSQRGLAGDEQYF,TGTGCCAGCAGCCAGCGGGGACTAGCGGGAGACGAGCAGTACTTC
TRBJ1-1,.,.,TRBV30,CAWRKSGNTEAFF,TGTGCCTGGAGAAAATCGGGGAACACTGAAGCTTTCTTT
TRBJ2-7,.,.,TRBV19,CASSMMGTSPYEQYF,TGTGCCAGTAGTATGATGGGGACATCACCCTACGAGCAGTACTTC
TRBJ2-6,.,.,TRBV2,CASTGRVLSGANVLTF,TGTGCCAGCACCGGCAGGGTGCTCTCTGGGGCCAACGTCCTGACTTTC
TRBJ2-7,.,TRBD1,TRBV7-8,CASSLGGTGKYEQYF,TGTGCCAGCAGCTTAGGCGGGACAGGCAAATACGAGCAGTACTTC
TRBJ1-4,.,.,TRBV27,CASSSGTRATNEKLFF,TGTGCCAGCAGTTCGGGGACACGGGCAACTAATGAAAAACTGTTTTTT
TRBJ1-1,.,TRBD1,TRBV12-3/TRBV12-4,CASGTGATTEAFF,TGTGCCAGCGGGACAGGGGCTACCACTGAAGCTTTCTTT
TRBJ2-1,many,.,TRBV4-1,CASSHTMSGYNEQFF,TGCGCCAGCAGCCACACCATGAGCGGGTACAATGAGCAGTTCTTC
TRBJ2-4,.,.,TRBV5-1,CASSSPAKNIQYF,TGCGCCAGCAGTAGTCCCGCCAAAAACATTCAGTACTTC
TRBJ1-4,.,TRBD1,TRBV5-8,CASSLGGQPHGGLFF,TGTGCCAGCAGCTTGGGGGGACAGCCCCATGGGGGACTGTTTTTT
TRBJ2-4,.,TRBD2,TRBV7-2,CASRFSGRAKNIQYF,TGTGCCAGCAGGTTTAGCGGGAGGGCCAAAAACATTCAGTACTTC
TRBJ2-1,.,.,TRBV24-1,CATGAGQYNEQFF,TGTGCCACCGGGGCGGGACAGTACAATGAGCAGTTCTTC
TRBJ2-7,.,TRBD2,TRBV3-1/TRBV3-2,CASSQEGLAGAGAREQYF,TGTGCCAGCAGCCAAGAAGGACTAGCGGGAGCGGGTGCGCGCGAGCAGTACTTC
TRBJ2-3,.,TRBD2,TRBV2,CASPRVAGSSDTQYF,TGTGCCAGCCCAAGGGTAGCGGGTTCATCTGATACGCAGTATTTT
TRBJ2-3,.,.,TRBV20-1,CSASILATDTQYF,TGCAGTGCTAGTATCCTAGCTACAGATACGCAGTATTTT
TRBJ2-5,.,TRBD1,TRBV11-2,CASSLLTGQGALETQYF,TGTGCCAGCAGCTTGCTGACCGGACAGGGGGCGTTGGAGACCCAGTACTTC
TRBJ1-1,.,.,TRBV5-6,CASSWGLQNTEAFF,TGTGCCAGCAGCTGGGGACTCCAGAACACTGAAGCTTTCTTT
TRBJ2-7,.,TRBD1,TRBV7-2,CASSPGQGSEQYF,TGTGCCAGCAGCCCCGGACAGGGTAGCGAGCAGTACTTC
TRBJ1-1,.,TRBD1,TRBV19,CASSRDRVTEAFF,TGTGCCAGTAGTAGAGACAGGGTCACTGAAGCTTTCTTT
TRBJ2-3,once,.,TRBV4-1,CASSHSVMSTDTQYF,TGCGCCAGCAGCCACTCGGTGATGAGCACAGATACGCAGTATTTT
TRBJ1-5,.,TRBD1,TRBV19,CASRLTGTQPQHF,TGTGCCAGTAGGCTGACAGGGACCCAGCCCCAGCATTTT
TRBJ1-2,few,.,TRBV19,CASSSLYGYTF,TGTGCCAGTAGTTCACTCTATGGCTACACCTTC
TRBJ1-2,.,TRBD1,TRBV7-8,CASSLGRGQGTIYYGYTF,TGTGCCAGCAGCTTAGGGAGGGGACAGGGTACCATTTACTATGGCTACACCTTC
TRBJ2-6,.,.,TRBV5-1,CASSYFRDKKGTGANVLTF,TGCGCCAGCAGCTACTTCCGGGACAAAAAAGGGACTGGGGCCAACGTCCTGACTTTC
TRBJ1-2,once,.,TRBV19,CASSIGPSGNYGYTF,TGTGCCAGTAGTATAGGTCCTTCAGGGAACTATGGCTACACCTTC
TRBJ2-7,.,TRBD1,TRBV6-5,CASSSPVGTGPYEQYF,TGTGCCAGCAGTTCTCCGGTCGGGACAGGACCCTACGAGCAGTACTTC
TRBJ1-5,.,TRBD1,TRBV6-1,CASREDRGGNQPQHF,TGTGCCAGCAGAGAAGACAGGGGAGGCAATCAGCCCCAGCATTTT